This T cell receptor (beta chain) was sequenced during a study of regulatory T cells in long-lasting Graves disease. The TCR beta library used iRepertoire HTBI primers with Arm-PCR amplification of CDR3. TCRdb reprocessed the multiplex PCR reads via MiXCR and lists one record per CDR3 protein. Found here are 400,000 to 500,000 distinct CDR3 sequences, 20% to 25% of them singletons; the top ten hold 7% to 9%. The CDR3 is made up of 13 amino acids. The germline V and J ends were trimmed by 4 bases and 5 bases, with 11 bases remaining between them. CDR1 is MNHEY, CDR2 SMNVEV, per germline (reference sequence). This clonotype was found many times. The sample's time point: persistent/refractory GD, antithyroid drugs over 5 years with positive TRAb. PBMCs were the source of the RNA used for TCR sequencing. Patients came from an endocrinology department in Xi'an, China.

Source: peripheral blood mononuclear cells (PBMCs), taken when the disease was refractory, from a patient treated with antithyroid drugs. The chain uses TRBV27 and TRBJ1-1; D perhaps matches TRBD1 (5 bases). This sequence was found in a female donor with Graves disease. The DNA for the CDR3 is TGTGCCAGCAGTTCCATTCAGGGTACTGAAGCTTTCTTT. It is translated as CASSSIQGTEAFF.